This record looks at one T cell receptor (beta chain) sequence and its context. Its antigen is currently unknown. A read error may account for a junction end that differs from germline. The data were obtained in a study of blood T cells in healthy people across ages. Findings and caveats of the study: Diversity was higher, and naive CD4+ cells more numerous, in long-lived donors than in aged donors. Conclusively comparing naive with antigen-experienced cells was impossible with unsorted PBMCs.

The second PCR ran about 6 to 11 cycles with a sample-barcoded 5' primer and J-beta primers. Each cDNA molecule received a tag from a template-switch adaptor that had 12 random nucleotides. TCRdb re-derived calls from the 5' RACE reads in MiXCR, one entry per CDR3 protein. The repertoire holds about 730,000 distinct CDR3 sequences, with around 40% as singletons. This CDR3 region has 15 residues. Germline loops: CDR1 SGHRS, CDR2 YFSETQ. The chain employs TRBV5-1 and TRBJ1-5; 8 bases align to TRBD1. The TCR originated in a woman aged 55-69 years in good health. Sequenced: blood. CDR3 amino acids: CASTVAQGENQAQHF. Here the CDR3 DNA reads TGCGCCAGCACCGTCGCACAGGGGGAAAATCAGGCCCAGCATTTT.